These T cell receptor beta chains were read from a single sample in a study of blood T cell repertoires in COVID-19. Assay: immunoSEQ multiplex PCR; the TCRdb copy retains only in-frame clones and omits some. Of roughly 100,000 clones in the sample, approximately 84% are singletons; the top ten hold around 25%. Sequenced input: peripheral blood. The receptor set was obtained from a man older than 75 with active or convalescent COVID-19. CDR3s include the opening cysteine and the closing phenylalanine or tryptophan. The D gene is left open where the match is weak. Size tells how often a clone was seen (once, few, many) or the class of an expanded clone, and some rows leave it out.

v_call	clone_size	d_call	j_call	cdr3_aa	cdr3_nt
TRBV9	NA	NA	TRBJ1-1	CASSVRGNTEAFF	TGTGCCAGCAGCGTCCGCGGGAACACTGAAGCTTTCTTT
TRBV27	NA	TRBD1	TRBJ1-2	CASSLGQGAKGYTF	TGTGCCAGCAGTCTGGGACAGGGGGCGAAGGGCTACACCTTC
TRBV3-1/TRBV3-2	NA	NA	TRBJ2-7	CASSQDRGGEQYF	TGTGCCAGCAGCCAAGACAGGGGCGGGGAGCAGTACTTC
TRBV5-6	NA	TRBD2	TRBJ2-5	CASSDAAGDPQYF	TGTGCCAGCAGCGATGCAGCGGGGGATCCCCAGTACTTC
TRBV12-3/TRBV12-4	NA	NA	TRBJ2-3	CASSLTGTQYF	TGTGCCAGCAGTTTAACAGGGACGCAGTATTTT
TRBV20-1	NA	TRBD2	TRBJ2-3	CSAATSGLQYF	TGCAGTGCTGCGACTAGCGGGTTGCAGTATTTT
TRBV7-2	NA	TRBD2	TRBJ2-3	CASRLAGPNTDTQYF	TGTGCCAGCAGGCTAGCGGGGCCGAACACAGATACGCAGTATTTT
TRBV24-1	NA	NA	TRBJ1-6	CATSGQNNSPLHF	TGTGCCACCAGTGGGCAGAATAATTCACCCCTCCACTTT
TRBV19	few	TRBD1	TRBJ1-2	CASSSGQGRFYGYTF	TGTGCCAGTTCCTCGGGACAGGGGAGGTTCTATGGCTACACCTTC
TRBV19	NA	NA	TRBJ2-5	CASSRDQETQYF	TGTGCCAGTAGTCGCGACCAAGAGACCCAGTACTTC
TRBV27	NA	TRBD2	TRBJ2-1	CASSSGTSGASSEQFF	TGTGCCAGCAGTTCCGGGACTAGCGGGGCCTCGAGTGAGCAGTTCTTC
TRBV5-4	NA	NA	TRBJ2-1	CASSRELVSYNEQFF	TGTGCCAGCAGCCGGGAGTTAGTTTCCTACAATGAGCAGTTCTTC
TRBV3-1/TRBV3-2	NA	TRBD1	TRBJ2-2	CASSQGPGGIGELFF	TGTGCCAGCAGCCAAGGTCCAGGGGGCATCGGGGAGCTGTTTTTT
TRBV19	NA	NA	TRBJ1-1	CASSIADRNTEAFF	TGTGCCAGTAGTATAGCAGACAGGAACACTGAAGCTTTCTTT
TRBV2	NA	NA	TRBJ1-5	CASSWREDQPQHF	TGTGCCAGCAGTTGGCGAGAGGATCAGCCCCAGCATTTT
TRBV5-6	few	NA	TRBJ2-1	CASSPIGGGRDNEQFF	TGTGCCAGCAGCCCGATTGGGGGGGGCCGGGACAATGAGCAGTTCTTC
TRBV6-2/TRBV6-3	NA	NA	TRBJ1-5	CASSYPIQGNSNQPQHF	TGTGCCAGCAGTTACCCTATCCAGGGGAATAGCAATCAGCCCCAGCATTTT
TRBV9	NA	NA	TRBJ1-3	CASSARGRGSGNTIYF	TGTGCCAGCAGCGCCAGGGGACGAGGCTCTGGAAACACCATATATTTT
TRBV11-2	NA	TRBD2	TRBJ2-3	CASSLSGGTDTQYF	TGTGCCAGCAGCTTATCGGGGGGGACAGATACGCAGTATTTT
TRBV10-3	NA	TRBD2	TRBJ2-5	CAISERGTSVETQYF	TGTGCCATCAGTGAAAGGGGGACTAGCGTGGAGACCCAGTACTTC
TRBV6-5	NA	TRBD1	TRBJ1-1	CASRLGQVNTEAFF	TGTGCCAGCAGACTCGGACAGGTTAACACTGAAGCTTTCTTT
TRBV5-4	NA	NA	TRBJ2-1	CASSLALRHVNEQFF	TGTGCCAGCAGCTTGGCCCTCCGACACGTCAATGAGCAGTTCTTC
TRBV7-3	NA	NA	TRBJ2-1	CASSLGAVNEQFF	TGTGCCAGCAGCTTGGGGGCGGTCAATGAGCAGTTCTTC
TRBV19	NA	TRBD2	TRBJ2-3	CASSAVLAAATDTQYF	TGTGCCAGTAGTGCTGTACTAGCGGCTGCTACAGATACGCAGTATTTT
TRBV29-1	NA	NA	TRBJ1-4	CSVGYGRDEKLFF	TGCAGCGTTGGGTACGGGAGGGATGAAAAACTGTTTTTT
TRBV6-4	once	NA	TRBJ1-1	CASSGGAEDTEAFF	TGTGCCAGCAGTGGCGGGGCTGAGGACACTGAAGCTTTCTTT
TRBV12-5	NA	NA	TRBJ2-7	CASGLSGNHYEQYF	TGTGCTAGTGGTTTGTCAGGGAACCACTACGAGCAGTACTTC
TRBV7-2	NA	NA	TRBJ1-3	CASSPFGSGNTIYF	TGTGCCAGCAGCCCCTTCGGCTCTGGAAACACCATATATTTT
TRBV6-4	NA	TRBD1	TRBJ2-7	CAADEGQGKYEQYF	TGTGCCGCCGATGAGGGACAGGGCAAGTACGAGCAGTACTTC
TRBV19	many	NA	TRBJ1-5	CASSGGGTQPQHF	TGTGCCAGTTCGGGGGGGGGCACTCAGCCCCAGCATTTT
TRBV5-1	NA	NA	TRBJ1-4	CASSRGSGEKLFF	TGCGCCAGCAGTAGGGGGTCTGGGGAAAAACTGTTTTTT
TRBV15	few	NA	TRBJ1-2	CATRQYEDYGYTF	TGTGCCACCAGGCAGTACGAGGACTATGGCTACACCTTC
TRBV9	NA	NA	TRBJ1-2	CASSSFYGYTF	TGTGCCAGCAGTTCATTCTATGGCTACACCTTC
TRBV7-2	few	NA	TRBJ2-5	CASSLESGLRETQYF	TGTGCCAGCAGCTTAGAGTCCGGGTTACGAGAGACCCAGTACTTC
TRBV9	NA	NA	TRBJ2-3	CASSVARASETTQYF	TGTGCCAGCAGCGTAGCGCGGGCTAGCGAGACTACGCAGTATTTT
TRBV19	NA	NA	TRBJ1-6	CASNPPGGEFNSPLHF	TGTGCCAGTAACCCCCCTGGGGGGGAGTTCAATTCACCCCTCCACTTT
TRBV6-4	many	TRBD2	TRBJ2-6	CASSDSGEGGPPSGANVLTF	TGTGCCAGCAGTGACTCGGGGGAGGGAGGGCCCCCATCTGGGGCCAACGTCCTGACTTTC
TRBV30	few	NA	TRBJ1-2	CAWGYLGGIGYTF	TGTGCCTGGGGGTACCTCGGGGGGATTGGCTACACCTTC
TRBV5-1	NA	NA	TRBJ2-1	CASSLGLDAPREQFF	TGCGCCAGCAGCTTGGGTCTAGACGCTCCGCGTGAGCAGTTCTTC
TRBV29-1	few	NA	TRBJ1-1	CSVEVLTGFTEAFF	TGCAGCGTTGAAGTCCTTACAGGGTTCACTGAAGCTTTCTTT
TRBV19	NA	TRBD1	TRBJ1-2	CASRRTGGYYGYTF	TGTGCCAGTAGAAGGACAGGGGGGTACTATGGCTACACCTTC
TRBV4-1	NA	TRBD1	TRBJ2-7	CASSLTGGTYEQYF	TGCGCCAGCAGCCTAACAGGGGGTACCTACGAGCAGTACTTC
TRBV2	NA	NA	TRBJ1-1	CASYYDGAEAFF	TGTGCCAGCTACTATGACGGGGCTGAAGCTTTCTTT
TRBV2	few	NA	TRBJ1-5	CASSEDRSYQPQHF	TGTGCCAGCAGTGAAGACAGGAGTTATCAGCCCCAGCATTTT
TRBV25-1	NA	NA	TRBJ2-5	CASSDWLGGRETQYF	TGTGCCAGCAGTGATTGGTTGGGGGGGCGGGAGACCCAGTACTTC
TRBV6-1	NA	NA	TRBJ1-4	CASSEDRPKVF	TGTGCCAGCAGTGAAGACAGACCTAAGGTTTTT